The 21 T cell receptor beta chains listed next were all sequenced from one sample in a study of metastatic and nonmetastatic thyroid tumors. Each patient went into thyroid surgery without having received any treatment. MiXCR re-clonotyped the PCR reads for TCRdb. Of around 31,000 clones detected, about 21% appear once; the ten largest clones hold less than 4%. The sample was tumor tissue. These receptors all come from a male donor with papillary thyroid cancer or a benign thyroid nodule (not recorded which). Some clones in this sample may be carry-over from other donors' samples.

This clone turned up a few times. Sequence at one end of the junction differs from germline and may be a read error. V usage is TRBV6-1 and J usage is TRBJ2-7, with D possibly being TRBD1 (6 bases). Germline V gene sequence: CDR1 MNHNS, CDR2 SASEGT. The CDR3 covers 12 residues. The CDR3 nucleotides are TGTACCAGCAGCGGACAGTCCTACGAGCAGTACTTC. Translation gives CTSSGQSYEQYF.

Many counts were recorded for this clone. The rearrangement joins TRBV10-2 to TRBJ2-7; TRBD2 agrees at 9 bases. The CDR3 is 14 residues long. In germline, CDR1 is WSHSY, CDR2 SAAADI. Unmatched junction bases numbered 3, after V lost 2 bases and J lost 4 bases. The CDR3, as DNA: TGCGCCAGCAGTGAGGGCGGGAGGGGTTACGAGCAGTACTTC. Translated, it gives CASSEGGRGYEQYF.

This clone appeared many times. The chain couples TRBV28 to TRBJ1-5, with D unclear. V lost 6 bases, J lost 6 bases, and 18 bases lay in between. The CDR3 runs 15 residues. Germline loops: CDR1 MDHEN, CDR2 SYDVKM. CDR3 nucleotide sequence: TGTGCCAGCAGGGTTACGGCGAGGGTTTTTCAGCCCCAGCATTTT. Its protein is CASRVTARVFQPQHF.

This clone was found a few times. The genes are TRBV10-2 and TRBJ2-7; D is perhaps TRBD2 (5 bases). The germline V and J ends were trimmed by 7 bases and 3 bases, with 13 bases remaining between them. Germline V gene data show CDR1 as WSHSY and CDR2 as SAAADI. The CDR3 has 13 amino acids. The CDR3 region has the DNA TGCGCCAGCATCCACGCTCGGGACTACGAGCAGTACTTC. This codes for CASIHARDYEQYF.

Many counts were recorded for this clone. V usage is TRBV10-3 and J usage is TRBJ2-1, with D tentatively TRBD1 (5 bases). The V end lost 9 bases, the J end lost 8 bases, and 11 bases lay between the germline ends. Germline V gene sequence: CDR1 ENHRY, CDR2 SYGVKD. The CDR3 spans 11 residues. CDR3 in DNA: TGTGCCATACGTCAGGGCGATGAGCAGTTCTTC. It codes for CAIRQGDEQFF.

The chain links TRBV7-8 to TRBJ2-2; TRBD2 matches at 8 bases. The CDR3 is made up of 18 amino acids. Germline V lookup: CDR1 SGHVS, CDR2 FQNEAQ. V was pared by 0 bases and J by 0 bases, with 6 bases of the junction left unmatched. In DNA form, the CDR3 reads TGTGCCAGCAGCTTAGCGGGACTAGACTTCGCGAACACCGGGGAGCTGTTTTTT. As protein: CASSLAGLDFANTGELFF.

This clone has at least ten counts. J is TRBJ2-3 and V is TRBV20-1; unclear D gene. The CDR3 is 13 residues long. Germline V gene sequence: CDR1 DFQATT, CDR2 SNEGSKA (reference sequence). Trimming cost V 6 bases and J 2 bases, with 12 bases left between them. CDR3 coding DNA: TGCAGTGCGGGCGGCTTAGCCACAGATACGCAGTATTTT. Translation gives CSAGGLATDTQYF.

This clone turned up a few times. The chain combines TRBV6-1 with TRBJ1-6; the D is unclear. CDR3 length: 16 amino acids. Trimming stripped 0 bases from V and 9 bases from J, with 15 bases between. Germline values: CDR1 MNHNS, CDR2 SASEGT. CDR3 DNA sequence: TGTGCCAGCAGTGAAGCCGGCGGGTTTGATACTTCACCCCTCCACTTT. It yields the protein CASSEAGGFDTSPLHF.

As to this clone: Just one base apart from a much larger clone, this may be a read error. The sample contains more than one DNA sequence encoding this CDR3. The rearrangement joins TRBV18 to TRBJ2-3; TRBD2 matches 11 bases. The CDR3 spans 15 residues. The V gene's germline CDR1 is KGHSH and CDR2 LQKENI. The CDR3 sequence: CASSPGTSGLDTQYF. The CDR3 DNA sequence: TGCGCCAGCTCACCGGGGACTAGCGGCCTAGATACGCAGTATTTT.

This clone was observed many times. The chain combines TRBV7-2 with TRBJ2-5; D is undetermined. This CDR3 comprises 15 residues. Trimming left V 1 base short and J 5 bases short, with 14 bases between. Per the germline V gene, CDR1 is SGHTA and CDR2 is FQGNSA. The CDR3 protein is CASSLVGIEQETQYF. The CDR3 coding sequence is TGTGCCAGCAGCTTAGTAGGGATCGAGCAGGAGACCCAGTACTTC.

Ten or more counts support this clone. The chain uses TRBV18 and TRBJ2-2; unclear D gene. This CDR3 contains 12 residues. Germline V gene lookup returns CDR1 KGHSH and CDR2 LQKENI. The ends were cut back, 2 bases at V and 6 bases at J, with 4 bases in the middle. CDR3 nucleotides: TGTGCCAGCTCACCAATCGCCGGGGAGCTGTTTTTT. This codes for CASSPIAGELFF.

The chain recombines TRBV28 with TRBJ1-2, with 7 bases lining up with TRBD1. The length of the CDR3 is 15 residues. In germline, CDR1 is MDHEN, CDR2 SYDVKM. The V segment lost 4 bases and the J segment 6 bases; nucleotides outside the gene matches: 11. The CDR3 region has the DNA TGTGCCAGCAGTTCCCCGACAGGGAGCAGGAATGGCTACACCTTC. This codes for CASSSPTGSRNGYTF.

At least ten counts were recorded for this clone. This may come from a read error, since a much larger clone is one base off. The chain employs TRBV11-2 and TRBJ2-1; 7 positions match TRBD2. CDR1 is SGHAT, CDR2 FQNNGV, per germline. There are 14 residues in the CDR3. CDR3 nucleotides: TGTGCCAGCAGCCAGAGGCGGGGGAACAATGAGCGGTTCTTC. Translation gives CASSQRRGNNERFF.

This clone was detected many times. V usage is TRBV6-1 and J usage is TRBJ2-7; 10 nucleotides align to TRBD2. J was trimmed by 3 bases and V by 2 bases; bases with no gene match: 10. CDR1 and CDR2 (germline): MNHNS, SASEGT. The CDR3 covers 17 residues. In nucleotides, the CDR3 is TGTGCCAGCAGTGAAACCCCCGGATCTAGCGGGAGCTACGAGCAGTACTTC. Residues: CASSETPGSSGSYEQYF.

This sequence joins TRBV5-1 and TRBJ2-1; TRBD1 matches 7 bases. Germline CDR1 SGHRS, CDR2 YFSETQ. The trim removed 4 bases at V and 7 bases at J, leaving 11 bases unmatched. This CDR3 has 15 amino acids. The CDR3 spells CASSVGQTFRNEQFF. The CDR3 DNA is TGCGCCAGCAGCGTGGGACAGACCTTCAGAAATGAGCAGTTCTTC.

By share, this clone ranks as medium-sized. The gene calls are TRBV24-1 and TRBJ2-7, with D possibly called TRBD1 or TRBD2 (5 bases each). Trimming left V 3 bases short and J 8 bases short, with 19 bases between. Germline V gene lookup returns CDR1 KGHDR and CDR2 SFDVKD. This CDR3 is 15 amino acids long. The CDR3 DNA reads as TGTGCCACCAGTGATGAACCGGGACCGAACGCTAAGCAGTACTTC. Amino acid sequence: CATSDEPGPNAKQYF.

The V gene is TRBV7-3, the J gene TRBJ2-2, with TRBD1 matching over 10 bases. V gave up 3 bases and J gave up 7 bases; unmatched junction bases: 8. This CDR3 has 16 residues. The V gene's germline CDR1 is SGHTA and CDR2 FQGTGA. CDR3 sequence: CASSLRTGGGIGELFF. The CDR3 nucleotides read TGTGCCAGCAGCTTGCGGACAGGGGGAGGTATCGGGGAGCTGTTTTTT. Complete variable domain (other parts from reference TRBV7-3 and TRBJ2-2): GAGVSQTPSNKVTEKGKYVELRCDPISGHTALYWYRQSLGQGPEFLIYFQGTGAADDSGLPNDRFFAVRPEGSVSTLKIQRTERGDSAVYLCASSLRTGGGIGELFFGEGSRLTVL.

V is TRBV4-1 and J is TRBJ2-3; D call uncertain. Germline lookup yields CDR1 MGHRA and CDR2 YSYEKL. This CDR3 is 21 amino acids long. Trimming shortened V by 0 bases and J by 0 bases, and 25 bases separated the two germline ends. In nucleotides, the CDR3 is TGCGCCAGCAGCCAAGACTCCTCAGAGCGAGCCCCACTAAGGAGCACAGATACGCAGTATTTT. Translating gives CASSQDSSERAPLRSTDTQYF.

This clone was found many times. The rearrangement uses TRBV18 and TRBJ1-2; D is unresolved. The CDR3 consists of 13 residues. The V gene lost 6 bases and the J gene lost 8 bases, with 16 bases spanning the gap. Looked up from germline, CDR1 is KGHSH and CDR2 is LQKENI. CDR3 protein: CASSLATARGYTF. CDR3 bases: TGTGCCAGCTCCCTGGCAACAGCTAGAGGCTACACCTTC.

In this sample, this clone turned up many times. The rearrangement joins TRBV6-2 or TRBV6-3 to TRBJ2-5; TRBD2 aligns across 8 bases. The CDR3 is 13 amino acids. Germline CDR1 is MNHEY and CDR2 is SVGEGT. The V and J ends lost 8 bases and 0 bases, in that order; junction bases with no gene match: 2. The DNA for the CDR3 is TGTGCCAGCGCTAGCGGGTACCAAGAGACCCAGTACTTC. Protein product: CASASGYQETQYF.

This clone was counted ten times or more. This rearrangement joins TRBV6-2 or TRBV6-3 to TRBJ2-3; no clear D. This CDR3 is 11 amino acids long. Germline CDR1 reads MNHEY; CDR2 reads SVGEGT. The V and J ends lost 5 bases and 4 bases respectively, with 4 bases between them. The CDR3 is CASSQSDTQYF. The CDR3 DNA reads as TGTGCCAGCAGTCAATCAGATACGCAGTATTTT.